This T cell receptor (beta chain) comes out of a study of blood T cell repertoires in COVID-19. V lost 5 bases to trimming and J lost 4 bases; unmatched junction nucleotides: 12. Germline CDR1 is SGHTA and CDR2 is FQGTGA. CDR3 length: 19 amino acids. The protocol was immunoSEQ multiplex PCR, while the TCRdb copy is restricted to in-frame clones and leaves out a portion. The table lists a few hundred thousand clones, approximately 89% of them singletons. Enrollees, 18 to 89 years old, lived in approximately 25 US areas. The sequence derives from a man aged 40-49 years in a cohort exposed to, infected with or recovered from COVID-19 (not recorded which). This sequence joins TRBV7-3 and TRBJ2-2; 14 bases line up with TRBD2. Sequenced material: PBMCs or T cells enriched from blood (not recorded which). The DNA of the CDR3 is TGTGCCAGCAGCCCTATGGGGACTAGCGGGAGTCGGTTCACCGGGGAGCTGTTTTTT. Translation gives CASSPMGTSGSRFTGELFF.